This is a list of T cell receptor beta chains from one sample in a study of cytomegalovirus exposure and HLA in healthy donors. TCRdb's copy holds only in-frame clones and misses some; the assay was immunoSEQ multiplex PCR. The data contain around 170,000 clones, 65% to 85% of them seen just once; the ten biggest clones take up 3.8%. The sample taken for sequencing was PBMCs. The receptor source for this set is a man in his fifties or sixties in good health and CMV-seronegative. Both conserved end residues are part of each CDR3. A D gene is named only where the DNA matches it firmly. The size field is filled for only some rows; it gives once, few, many or a size class.

J	size	D	V	length	CDR3	DNA
TRBJ2-1	NA	TRBD2	TRBV4-1	19	CASSQDASGGRSSYNEQFF	TGCGCCAGCAGCCAAGATGCTAGCGGGGGGCGGAGCTCCTACAATGAGCAGTTCTTC
TRBJ2-7	NA	TRBD1	TRBV7-3	17	CASSRTGAGQGAYEQYF	TGTGCCAGCAGCCGAACGGGCGCGGGACAGGGGGCATACGAGCAGTACTTC
TRBJ2-2	NA	NA	TRBV11-2	14	CASSLGGITGELFF	TGTGCCAGCAGCTTAGGGGGCATCACCGGGGAGCTGTTTTTT
TRBJ1-6	once	TRBD1	TRBV7-9	17	CASSPKGGSPYNSPLHF	TGTGCCAGCAGCCCCAAAGGGGGCTCGCCTTATAATTCACCCCTCCACTTT
TRBJ2-1	NA	NA	TRBV6-1	15	CASSVTAGLNNEQFF	TGTGCCAGCAGCGTAACGGCGGGGCTTAACAATGAGCAGTTCTTC
TRBJ1-2	NA	NA	TRBV7-9	14	CASNHRRRLYGYTF	TGTGCCAGCAACCATAGGAGAAGACTATATGGCTACACCTTC
TRBJ2-7	NA	NA	TRBV9	15	CASSPGGIKAYEQYF	TGTGCCAGCAGCCCTGGAGGAATTAAGGCCTACGAGCAGTACTTC
TRBJ2-2	NA	TRBD1	TRBV2	15	CASSKQGTGTGELFF	TGTGCCAGCAGCAAACAGGGGACCGGGACCGGGGAGCTGTTTTTT
TRBJ2-7	NA	NA	TRBV27	15	CASSLFPWHRYEQYF	TGTGCCAGCAGTTTATTCCCATGGCACAGATACGAGCAGTACTTC
TRBJ2-5	NA	TRBD2	TRBV7-9	19	CASSRKTIRLAGPQETQYF	TGTGCCAGCAGCCGTAAGACTATTCGACTAGCGGGGCCTCAAGAGACCCAGTACTTC
TRBJ1-4	NA	NA	TRBV11-3	13	CASSPGSGEKLFF	TGTGCCAGCAGCCCCGGTAGCGGTGAAAAACTGTTTTTT
TRBJ2-3	NA	TRBD1	TRBV9	14	CASSVGQGTDTQYF	TGTGCCAGCAGCGTGGGACAGGGCACAGATACGCAGTATTTT
TRBJ1-6	NA	TRBD1	TRBV10-3	15	CATTTGQGAASPLHF	TGTGCCACCACGACGGGACAGGGGGCAGCTTCACCCCTCCACTTT
TRBJ1-2	few	NA	TRBV7-2	13	CASRESGVQGYTF	TGTGCCAGCAGGGAGTCAGGGGTACAAGGCTACACCTTC
TRBJ2-1	NA	NA	TRBV10-1	13	CASSGEVHNEQFF	TGCGCCAGCAGTGGAGAGGTCCACAATGAGCAGTTCTTC
TRBJ2-2	few	NA	TRBV5-1	15	CASSPTIMNTGELFF	TGCGCCAGCAGCCCCACAATAATGAACACCGGGGAGCTGTTTTTT
TRBJ2-1	NA	TRBD1	TRBV4-3	14	CASSQGQGAFEQFF	TGCGCCAGCAGCCAAGGACAGGGGGCTTTTGAGCAGTTCTTC
TRBJ2-3	NA	TRBD2	TRBV10-2	16	CASSNGPGGGTDTQYF	TGCGCCAGCAGTAACGGTCCGGGAGGAGGCACAGATACGCAGTATTTT
TRBJ2-7	NA	TRBD1	TRBV4-3	15	CASSRIQGAVSEQYF	TGCGCCAGCAGCCGGATACAGGGGGCTGTGAGCGAGCAGTACTTC
TRBJ1-1	NA	NA	TRBV27	13	CASSLFGRTEAFF	TGTGCCAGCAGTTTATTTGGGAGGACTGAAGCTTTCTTT
TRBJ2-1	few	TRBD1	TRBV2	13	CASSQGTGGRQFF	TGTGCCAGCAGTCAAGGGACAGGGGGCCGGCAGTTCTTC
TRBJ2-7	NA	TRBD1	TRBV18	14	CASSAPGQIHEQYF	TGTGCCAGCTCTGCCCCGGGACAGATCCACGAGCAGTACTTC
TRBJ2-7	few	TRBD2	TRBV6-5	14	CASGTAGESSEQYF	TGTGCCAGCGGCACCGCGGGGGAGTCAAGCGAGCAGTACTTC
TRBJ2-3	NA	TRBD2	TRBV7-9	18	CASNFLGLAGTSTDTQYF	TGTGCCAGCAACTTTCTGGGACTAGCGGGAACTAGCACAGATACGCAGTATTTT
TRBJ1-4	once	NA	TRBV4-1	14	CASSQAGTLEKLFF	TGCGCCAGCAGCCAAGCTGGGACATTAGAAAAACTGTTTTTT
TRBJ2-1	NA	TRBD2	TRBV2	12	CASSGLAGPAIF	TGTGCCAGCAGTGGACTAGCGGGCCCCGCGATCTTC
TRBJ2-1	NA	TRBD2	TRBV5-1	20	CASTLATGTSGGSSYNEQFF	TGCGCCAGCACCCTTGCCACCGGGACTAGCGGGGGGAGCTCCTACAATGAGCAGTTCTTC
TRBJ1-1	few	NA	TRBV4-1	19	CASSQEGFRGVGVNTEAFF	TGCGCCAGCAGCCAAGAAGGTTTCAGGGGAGTGGGGGTGAACACTGAAGCTTTCTTT
TRBJ2-5	few	TRBD2	TRBV25-1	18	CASSDPLIAGSPTETQYF	TGTGCCAGCAGTGATCCTTTAATAGCGGGGTCACCGACGGAGACCCAGTACTTC
TRBJ1-2	NA	TRBD1	TRBV6-5	12	CASSRDRDGYTF	TGTGCCAGCAGCCGGGACAGGGATGGCTACACCTTC
TRBJ2-5	few	TRBD2	TRBV7-9	15	CASSPSAGDQETQYF	TGCGCCAGCAGCCCTTCGGCGGGGGACCAAGAGACCCAGTACTTC
TRBJ2-3	NA	TRBD1	TRBV14	15	CASTRTGAFTDTQYF	TGTGCCAGCACCCGGACAGGGGCGTTCACAGATACGCAGTATTTT
TRBJ1-1	NA	NA	TRBV9	13	CASSVGMNTEAFF	TGTGCCAGCAGCGTAGGTATGAACACTGAAGCTTTCTTT
TRBJ2-1	NA	TRBD1	TRBV6-5	15	CASRAGDRGRNEQFF	TGTGCCAGCAGGGCCGGGGACAGGGGACGTAATGAGCAGTTCTTC
TRBJ2-3	NA	TRBD2	TRBV27	15	CASSFTAGGTDTQYF	TGTGCCAGCAGTTTTACGGCGGGGGGGACAGATACGCAGTATTTT
TRBJ2-5	NA	TRBD1	TRBV30	14	CAWSATGVRETQYF	TGTGCCTGGAGTGCGACAGGGGTCCGAGAGACCCAGTACTTC
TRBJ1-6	NA	NA	TRBV6-5	15	CASSYLVLANSPLHF	TGTGCCAGCAGTTACCTGGTACTAGCGAATTCACCCCTCCACTTT
TRBJ1-2	NA	TRBD1	TRBV7-2	15	CASSGDRGDNYGYTF	TGTGCCAGCAGCGGAGACAGGGGGGACAACTATGGCTACACCTTC
TRBJ1-3	NA	NA	TRBV4-3	16	CASSQEWTDSGNTIYF	TGCGCCAGCAGCCAGGAATGGACAGACTCTGGAAACACCATATATTTT
TRBJ1-5	few	TRBD1	TRBV7-2	14	CASSPDRGHQPQHF	TGTGCCAGCAGCCCCGACAGGGGGCATCAGCCCCAGCATTTT
TRBJ1-2	NA	NA	TRBV5-4	12	CATWSNREGYTF	TGTGCCACTTGGTCGAACCGCGAGGGCTACACCTTC
TRBJ2-4	few	TRBD2	TRBV19	19	CASSISLSGTTGKKNIQYF	TGTGCCAGTAGTATAAGCTTGTCCGGGACTACCGGTAAAAAAAACATTCAGTACTTC
TRBJ2-3	NA	NA	TRBV6-4	17	CASSKSGDGGRTDTQYF	TGTGCCAGCAGTAAGAGCGGGGACGGGGGGCGAACAGATACGCAGTATTTT
TRBJ1-5	NA	NA	TRBV10-3	14	CAIQGTNGNQPQHF	TGTGCCATCCAGGGGACGAATGGCAATCAGCCCCAGCATTTT
TRBJ2-1	once	NA	TRBV29-1	14	CSVEDRGTWDEQFF	TGCAGCGTTGAAGATCGCGGTACCTGGGATGAGCAGTTCTTC
TRBJ1-1	NA	TRBD1	TRBV7-6	16	CASSLGLGQTNTEAFF	TGTGCCAGCAGCTTAGGATTGGGACAGACGAACACTGAAGCTTTCTTT
TRBJ1-1	NA	NA	TRBV7-3	13	CASSPQGNTEAFF	TGTGCCAGCAGCCCCCAGGGGAACACTGAAGCTTTCTTT
TRBJ2-7	NA	NA	TRBV7-2	13	CASSPTGSYEQYF	TGTGCCAGCAGCCCGACGGGAAGTTACGAGCAGTACTTC
TRBJ2-1	NA	TRBD2	TRBV2	15	CASSKSGGSYNEQFF	TGTGCCAGCAGCAAATCGGGGGGCTCCTACAATGAGCAGTTCTTC
TRBJ1-2	NA	TRBD1	TRBV5-5	13	CASSLGQHYGYTF	TGTGCCAGCAGCCTGGGACAGCATTATGGCTACACCTTC
TRBJ2-3	few	TRBD2	TRBV18	15	CASSPGLAGTDTQYF	TGTGCCAGCTCACCAGGACTAGCGGGCACAGATACGCAGTATTTT
TRBJ2-5	NA	NA	TRBV6-5	14	CASRPPRSQETQYF	TGTGCCAGCAGACCCCCGAGGAGCCAAGAGACCCAGTACTTC
TRBJ1-1	NA	NA	TRBV6-5	12	CASSYSTREAFF	TGTGCCAGCAGTTACTCGACTAGGGAAGCTTTCTTT
TRBJ1-2	NA	TRBD1	TRBV19	13	CASSILDRAGYTF	TGTGCCAGTAGTATCCTGGACAGGGCGGGCTACACCTTC
TRBJ2-1	NA	TRBD2	TRBV10-3	15	CAIARGSGGANEQFF	TGTGCCATCGCCAGGGGGAGCGGGGGGGCGAATGAGCAGTTCTTC
TRBJ1-3	NA	TRBD1	TRBV11-2	15	CASSLEGQTGNTIYF	TGTGCCAGCAGCTTAGAGGGACAGACTGGAAACACCATATATTTT
TRBJ2-5	NA	NA	TRBV4-1	15	CASSRGGRRGETQYF	TGCGCCAGCAGCCGCGGGGGCAGGAGAGGGGAGACCCAGTACTTC
TRBJ1-6	NA	NA	TRBV6-5	14	CATRQSSYNSPLHF	TGTGCCACCCGACAGAGCTCCTATAATTCACCCCTCCACTTT
TRBJ2-3	NA	TRBD1	TRBV27	20	CASSSYRGDLRFINTGTQYF	TGTGCCAGCAGTTCCTACAGGGGGGACCTCAGGTTCATTAACACCGGTACGCAGTATTTT
TRBJ1-4	NA	NA	TRBV29-1	16	CSVEKGRPGANEKLFF	TGCAGCGTTGAAAAGGGCAGGCCCGGGGCTAATGAAAAACTGTTTTTT